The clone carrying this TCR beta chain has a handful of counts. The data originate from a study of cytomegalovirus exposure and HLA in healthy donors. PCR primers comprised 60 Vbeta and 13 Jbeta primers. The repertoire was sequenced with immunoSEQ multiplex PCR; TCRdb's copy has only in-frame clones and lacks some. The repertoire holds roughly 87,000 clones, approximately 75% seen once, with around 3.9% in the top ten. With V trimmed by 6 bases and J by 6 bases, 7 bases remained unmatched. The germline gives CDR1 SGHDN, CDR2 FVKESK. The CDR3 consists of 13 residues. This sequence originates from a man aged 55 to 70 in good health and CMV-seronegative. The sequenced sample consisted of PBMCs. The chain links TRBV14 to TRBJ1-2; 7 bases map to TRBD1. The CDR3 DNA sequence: TGTGCCAGCAGTCTGACAGGGAACGATGGCTACACCTTC. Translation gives CASSLTGNDGYTF. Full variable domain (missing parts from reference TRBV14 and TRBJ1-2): EAGVTQFPSHSVIEKGQTVTLRCDPISGHDNLYWYRRVMGKEIKFLLHFVKESKQDESGMPNNRFLAERTGGTYSTLKVQPAELEDSGVYFCASSLTGNDGYTFGSGTRLTVV.